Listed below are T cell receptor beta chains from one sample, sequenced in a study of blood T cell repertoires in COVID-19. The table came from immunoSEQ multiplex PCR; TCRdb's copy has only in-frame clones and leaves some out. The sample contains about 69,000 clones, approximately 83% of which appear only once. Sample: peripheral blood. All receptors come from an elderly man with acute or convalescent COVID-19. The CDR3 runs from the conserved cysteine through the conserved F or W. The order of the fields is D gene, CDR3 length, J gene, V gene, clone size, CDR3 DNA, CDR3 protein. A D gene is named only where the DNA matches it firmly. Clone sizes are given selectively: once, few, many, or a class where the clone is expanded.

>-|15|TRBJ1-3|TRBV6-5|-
TGTGCCAGCAAACGGGCGGGAGACTCTGGAAACACCATATATTTT
CASKRAGDSGNTIYF
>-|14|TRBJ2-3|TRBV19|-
TGTGCCAGCCGGGGGATGGCACACACAGATACGCAGTATTTT
CASRGMAHTDTQYF
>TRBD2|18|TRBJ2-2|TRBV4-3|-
TGCGCCAGCAGCCAACACCTGCTAGCGGGAATGAACACCGGGGAGCTGTTTTTT
CASSQHLLAGMNTGELFF
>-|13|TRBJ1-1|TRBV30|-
TGTGCCTGGAGTGTACGGACAGCCGGTGAAGCTTTCTTT
CAWSVRTAGEAFF
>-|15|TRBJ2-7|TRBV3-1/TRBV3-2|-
TGTGCCAGCAGCCCCCTAGGTCCGGGTGCTTGGGAGCAGTACTTC
CASSPLGPGAWEQYF
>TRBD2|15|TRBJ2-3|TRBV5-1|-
TGCGCCAGCAGCCCCGGACTAGCGGACACAGATACGCAGTATTTT
CASSPGLADTDTQYF
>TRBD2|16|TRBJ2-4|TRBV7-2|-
TGTGCCAGCAGCTTAAATGCGGCGGGGGTTGAAAACATTCAGTACTTC
CASSLNAAGVENIQYF
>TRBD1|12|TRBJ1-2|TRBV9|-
TGTGCCAGCACAGGGGGGTACTATGGCTACACCTTC
CASTGGYYGYTF
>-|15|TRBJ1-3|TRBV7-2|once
TGTGCCAGCAGCTTAGATCAGGTCTCTGGAAACACCATATATTTT
CASSLDQVSGNTIYF
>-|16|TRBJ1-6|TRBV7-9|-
TGTGCCAGCAGCGGGAACAGGGTAACCTATAATTCACCCCTCCACTTT
CASSGNRVTYNSPLHF
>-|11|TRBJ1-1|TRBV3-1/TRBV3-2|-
TGTGCCAGCACACGGGGAGATCAAGCTTTCTTT
CASTRGDQAFF
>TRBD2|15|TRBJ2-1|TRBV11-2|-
TGTGCCAGCTCAACAGGGCTAGCGGGAGGGAATGAGCAGTTCTTC
CASSTGLAGGNEQFF
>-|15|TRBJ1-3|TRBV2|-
TGTGCCAGCAGTGAAGCGTGGCAGGGAGGAAACACCATATATTTT
CASSEAWQGGNTIYF
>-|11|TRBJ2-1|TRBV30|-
TGTGCCTGGACAGGGGTGGGTGAGCAGTTCTTC
CAWTGVGEQFF
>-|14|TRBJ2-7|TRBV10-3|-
TGTGCCATCAGTGGGACTCTTAGCTCCTACGAGCAGTACTTC
CAISGTLSSYEQYF
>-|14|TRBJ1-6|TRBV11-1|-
TGTGCCAGCAGCCGAGACAGGTTGCGTGCACCCCTCCACTTT
CASSRDRLRAPLHF
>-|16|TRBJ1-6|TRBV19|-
TGTGCCAGTACGGGCGAACAGGGTGTGTTGGATTCACCCCTCCACTTT
CASTGEQGVLDSPLHF
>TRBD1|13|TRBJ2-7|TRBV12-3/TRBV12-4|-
TGTGCCAGCAGAAAGACAGGGACCTACGAGCAGTACTTC
CASRKTGTYEQYF
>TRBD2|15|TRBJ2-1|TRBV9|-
TGTGCCAGCAGCCCGGGACTAGCGGGTGCCAATGAGCAGTTCTTC
CASSPGLAGANEQFF
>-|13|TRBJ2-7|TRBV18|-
TGTGCCAGCTCACCGGGGGCAGCTTTCGAGCAGTACTTC
CASSPGAAFEQYF
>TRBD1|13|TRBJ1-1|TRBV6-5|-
TGTGCCAGCAGAGGGGGCCCGGCGGCTGAAGCTTTCTTT
CASRGGPAAEAFF
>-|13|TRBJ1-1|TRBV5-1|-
TGCGCCAGCCACCAGACAGCCAACACTGAAGCTTTCTTT
CASHQTANTEAFF
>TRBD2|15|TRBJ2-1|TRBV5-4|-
TGTGCCAGCAGCTTCATTGCGGGAGGTTACAATGAGCAGTTCTTC
CASSFIAGGYNEQFF
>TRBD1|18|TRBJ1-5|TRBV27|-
TGTGCCAGCAGTTTAAATGGCGACAGGGGCAGGGCCAATCAGCCCCAGCATTTT
CASSLNGDRGRANQPQHF
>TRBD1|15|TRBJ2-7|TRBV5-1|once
TGCGCCAGCAGCTCTCCGGGACAGGGGCCTCCCGGGCAGTACTTC
CASSSPGQGPPGQYF
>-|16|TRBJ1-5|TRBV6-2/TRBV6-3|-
TGTGCCAGCAGTTACCCGAACAGGATTAGCAATCAGCCCCAGCATTTT
CASSYPNRISNQPQHF